This T cell receptor (beta chain) was documented in a study of shared clonotypes between healthy human individuals. Looking at the study overall: Donor composition was a couple of women and three men, aged 18 to 49. Study observations and caveats: The study generally estimated greater richness for naive than memory subsets. Between several donors, naive CD4 clonotypes were shared at a level of around 5.1%.

Of note for this clone: Its antigen is still unknown.

As defined, naive CD8 cells were CD45RO-negative and positively selected for CCR7, with terminally differentiated effector memory CD45RA+ cells excluded. The donor cohort consisted entirely of Caucasian adults residing in Nashville, Tennessee. The method was immunoSEQ multiplex PCR; TCRdb's version includes in-frame clones alone and lacks a portion of them. The sample lists around 700,000 clones; approximately 90% were seen once. Trimming took 6 bases from V and 0 from J, leaving 14 bases between them. This CDR3 contains 16 residues. Germline V gene lookup returns CDR1 MNHEY and CDR2 SMNVEV (reference sequence).

The sample was naive CD8+ T cells sorted from blood. The TCR originated in a young man in good health. This chain links TRBV27 with TRBJ2-2, with TRBD1 as a possible D gene (5 bases). DNA of the CDR3: TGTGCCAGCAGCCACCCGGACAAGGCGAACACCGGGGAGCTGTTTTTT. Translating gives CASSHPDKANTGELFF.